Listed below are T cell receptor beta chains from one sample, sequenced in a study of T-cell memory formation after mild COVID-19. One entry per CDR3 protein, called by TCRdb with MiXCR from the 5' RACE reads. The table shows a few hundred thousand distinct CDR3 sequences, with around 25% occurring only once. Sequenced material: PBMCs or a T cell subset sorted from them (not recorded which). The origin of the receptors is an adult woman who had mild COVID-19 (a few samples of this study predate the infection). Cell type and time point are not known. Both conserved end residues are trimmed from each CDR3. The order of the fields is V gene, J gene, CDR3 protein.

v_gene: TRBV24-1; j_gene: TRBJ2-1; CDR3aa: ATSSGLAGDEQF
v_gene: TRBV20-1; j_gene: TRBJ1-1; CDR3aa: SARDSWTMNTEAF
v_gene: TRBV5-1; j_gene: TRBJ2-2; CDR3aa: ASSSDSTGELF
v_gene: TRBV7-2; j_gene: TRBJ2-3; CDR3aa: ASSFDRGLSSTDTQY
v_gene: TRBV20-1; j_gene: TRBJ2-3; CDR3aa: SAQGLAGSTDTQY
v_gene: TRBV7-9; j_gene: TRBJ2-1; CDR3aa: ASSDGGGSLIDEQF
v_gene: TRBV12-3/TRBV12-4; j_gene: TRBJ2-1; CDR3aa: ASSLGLAGGVNEQF
v_gene: TRBV12-3/TRBV12-4; j_gene: TRBJ1-2; CDR3aa: ASSLLQAGYT
v_gene: TRBV11-2; j_gene: TRBJ1-1; CDR3aa: ASRYGTGQAKSTEAF
v_gene: TRBV12-3/TRBV12-4; j_gene: TRBJ1-1; CDR3aa: ASRARTPNTEAF
v_gene: TRBV6-5; j_gene: TRBJ1-1; CDR3aa: ASTLGRQRDTEAF
v_gene: TRBV7-9; j_gene: TRBJ2-1; CDR3aa: ASSLSLVGGLATSSYNEQF
v_gene: TRBV10-3; j_gene: TRBJ1-1; CDR3aa: AISESLGSMNTEAF
v_gene: TRBV24-1; j_gene: TRBJ2-3; CDR3aa: ATSQNTDTQY
v_gene: TRBV20-1; j_gene: TRBJ1-1; CDR3aa: SAPPGGGVEAF
v_gene: TRBV18; j_gene: TRBJ2-7; CDR3aa: ASSPPSGGYEQY
v_gene: TRBV20-1; j_gene: TRBJ2-1; CDR3aa: SAIRLAEF
v_gene: TRBV25-1; j_gene: TRBJ2-7; CDR3aa: ASIRSEGSYEQY
v_gene: TRBV4-1; j_gene: TRBJ2-1; CDR3aa: ASSQELAAFEQF
v_gene: TRBV5-1; j_gene: TRBJ2-2; CDR3aa: ASSLDGGANTGELF
v_gene: TRBV4-3; j_gene: TRBJ2-1; CDR3aa: ASSQGGGLGRNEQF
v_gene: TRBV21-1; j_gene: TRBJ2-7; CDR3aa: ASKGRRGPGYEQY
v_gene: TRBV12-3/TRBV12-4; j_gene: TRBJ2-1; CDR3aa: ASSFEGAGDTYNEQF
v_gene: TRBV27; j_gene: TRBJ2-1; CDR3aa: ASSPLRGRANYNEQF
v_gene: TRBV20-1; j_gene: TRBJ1-1; CDR3aa: SASTGNTEAF
v_gene: TRBV6-5; j_gene: TRBJ2-3; CDR3aa: ASRSRQGLITDTQY
v_gene: TRBV7-2; j_gene: TRBJ1-1; CDR3aa: ASRLNRVWAREAF
v_gene: TRBV7-9; j_gene: TRBJ2-2; CDR3aa: ASSPHPDAGTGGNTGELF
v_gene: TRBV7-2; j_gene: TRBJ1-2; CDR3aa: ASSFDRGGDGYT
v_gene: TRBV5-8; j_gene: TRBJ2-7; CDR3aa: ASSWGGTAGDEQY
v_gene: TRBV10-3; j_gene: TRBJ2-7; CDR3aa: AISDRDRGHEQY
v_gene: TRBV27; j_gene: TRBJ2-1; CDR3aa: ASSLGTGLHEQF
v_gene: TRBV5-6; j_gene: TRBJ2-3; CDR3aa: ASSLVGRGTDTQY
v_gene: TRBV6-5; j_gene: TRBJ1-2; CDR3aa: ASSYSYRANYGYT
v_gene: TRBV6-1; j_gene: TRBJ1-1; CDR3aa: ASSERSTPRAF
v_gene: TRBV5-1; j_gene: TRBJ1-2; CDR3aa: ASSLGNEGYT
v_gene: TRBV5-1; j_gene: TRBJ2-7; CDR3aa: ASSRGGPDEQY